These T cell receptor beta chains were read from a single sample in a study of HIV-infected patients and healthy controls. TCRdb ran MiXCR on the 5' RACE reads and lists one entry per CDR3 protein. This sample has roughly 4,000 distinct CDR3 sequences, with roughly a quarter found just once. Here the sequenced sample was blood, taken during antiretroviral therapy. The receptors were gathered from an adult with HIV infection. The conserved cysteine and the conserved F or W are not part of the CDR3 here. The order of the fields is clone size, V gene, CDR3 protein. Clone sizes are given selectively: once, few, many, or a class where the clone is expanded.

clone_size: NA; v_call: TRBV13; cdr3_aa: ASSPGRSGGVNYEQY
clone_size: few; v_call: TRBV6-2/TRBV6-3; cdr3_aa: ASRADRTYGYT
clone_size: few; v_call: TRBV11-1; cdr3_aa: ASSLVKAHPTDTQY
clone_size: few; v_call: TRBV29-1; cdr3_aa: SFGQPQH
clone_size: NA; v_call: TRBV12-3/TRBV12-4; cdr3_aa: ASRPGGWEKLF
clone_size: NA; v_call: TRBV3-1; cdr3_aa: ASSQLAGGEDTYNEQF
clone_size: medium-sized; v_call: TRBV28; cdr3_aa: ASSLVRGLNTEAF
clone_size: NA; v_call: TRBV6-6; cdr3_aa: ASIGGDHQPQH
clone_size: NA; v_call: TRBV9; cdr3_aa: ASSDARAYEQY
clone_size: medium-sized; v_call: TRBV2; cdr3_aa: ASRQESAPREKLF
clone_size: NA; v_call: TRBV20-1; cdr3_aa: SASGRGNTGELF
clone_size: NA; v_call: TRBV2; cdr3_aa: ASSDNSGGADTQY
clone_size: medium-sized; v_call: TRBV7-3; cdr3_aa: ASSLGGTLNTGELF
clone_size: medium-sized; v_call: TRBV9; cdr3_aa: ASSGGTFEAF
clone_size: medium-sized; v_call: TRBV4-3; cdr3_aa: ASSQGTRTGKETQY
clone_size: NA; v_call: TRBV28; cdr3_aa: ASSLPQNLAKNIQY
clone_size: once; v_call: TRBV4-3; cdr3_aa: ASSKVTGNYEKY
clone_size: NA; v_call: TRBV10-2; cdr3_aa: ASSQGQSRPQH
clone_size: few; v_call: TRBV7-6; cdr3_aa: ASSLDLTDNEQF
clone_size: NA; v_call: TRBV4-1; cdr3_aa: ASSQGWRNEQF
clone_size: NA; v_call: TRBV5-1; cdr3_aa: ASRGEREAGELF
clone_size: NA; v_call: TRBV2; cdr3_aa: AISEGGYSNHPQH
clone_size: medium-sized; v_call: TRBV27; cdr3_aa: ASSINPGLYGYT
clone_size: few; v_call: TRBV30; cdr3_aa: AWSVQWDQPQH
clone_size: few; v_call: TRBV2; cdr3_aa: ASSDVEQY
clone_size: NA; v_call: TRBV12-3/TRBV12-4; cdr3_aa: ASAGAGRDEKLF
clone_size: medium-sized; v_call: TRBV12-3/TRBV12-4; cdr3_aa: ASTDRTGELF
clone_size: NA; v_call: TRBV12-3/TRBV12-4; cdr3_aa: ASSFKGGPTDTQY
clone_size: medium-sized; v_call: TRBV12-3/TRBV12-4; cdr3_aa: ASSFRSSTDTQY
clone_size: NA; v_call: TRBV4-2; cdr3_aa: ASSQDGSSGGYYEQY
clone_size: NA; v_call: TRBV14; cdr3_aa: ASSQERGNSSYNEQF
clone_size: few; v_call: TRBV6-2/TRBV6-3; cdr3_aa: ASSYEGAHSPLH
clone_size: NA; v_call: TRBV12-3/TRBV12-4; cdr3_aa: ASTAGATEAF
clone_size: large; v_call: TRBV12-3/TRBV12-4; cdr3_aa: ASASSSGANVLT
clone_size: many; v_call: TRBV9; cdr3_aa: ASSPDRDTQY
clone_size: NA; v_call: TRBV20-1; cdr3_aa: SARRRDSEETQY
clone_size: medium-sized; v_call: TRBV9; cdr3_aa: ASSATGLPTETQY
clone_size: medium-sized; v_call: TRBV7-6; cdr3_aa: ASSLASLADEQY
clone_size: few; v_call: TRBV7-3; cdr3_aa: ASSLPPSEEQF
clone_size: NA; v_call: TRBV3-1; cdr3_aa: ASSQGWLRPIYEQY